The present T cell receptor beta chain was sequenced within a study of T cell changes during pregnancy in multiple sclerosis. CDR3 length: 11 amino acids. The germline CDR1 and CDR2 sequences are GTSNPN and SVGIG (reference sequence). Trimming shortened V by 8 bases and J by 10 bases, and 15 bases separated the two germline ends. Some clones are missing from TCRdb's copy, which holds only in-frame ones; the method was immunoSEQ multiplex PCR. The sample has 25,000 to 30,000 clones, about 92% seen once; the top ten hold more than 0.7%. The clonotype originates from a female donor with multiple sclerosis, enrolled in a pregnancy study. The chain employs TRBV30 and TRBJ2-1; TRBD2 is a possible D gene (6 bases). The sequences come from CD4+ T cells from peripheral blood mononuclear cells, collected in the first trimester of pregnancy. The CDR3 region has the DNA TGTGCCCGTGGGAGGTGGAGCGAGCAGTTCTTC. This codes for CARGRWSEQFF.